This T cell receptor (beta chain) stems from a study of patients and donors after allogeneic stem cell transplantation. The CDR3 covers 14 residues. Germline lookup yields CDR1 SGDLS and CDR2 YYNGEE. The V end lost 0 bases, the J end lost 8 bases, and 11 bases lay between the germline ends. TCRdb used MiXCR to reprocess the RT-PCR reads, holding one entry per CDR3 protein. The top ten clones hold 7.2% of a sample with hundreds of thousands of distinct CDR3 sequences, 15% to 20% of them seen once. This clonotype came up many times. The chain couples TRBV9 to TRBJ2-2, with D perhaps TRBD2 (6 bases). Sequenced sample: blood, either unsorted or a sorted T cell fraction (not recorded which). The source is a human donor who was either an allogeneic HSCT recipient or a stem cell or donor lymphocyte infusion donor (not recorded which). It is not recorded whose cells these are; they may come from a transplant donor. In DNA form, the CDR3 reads TGTGCCAGCAGCGTAGGGACTACTTTAGGGGAGCTGTTTTTT. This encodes CASSVGTTLGELFF.